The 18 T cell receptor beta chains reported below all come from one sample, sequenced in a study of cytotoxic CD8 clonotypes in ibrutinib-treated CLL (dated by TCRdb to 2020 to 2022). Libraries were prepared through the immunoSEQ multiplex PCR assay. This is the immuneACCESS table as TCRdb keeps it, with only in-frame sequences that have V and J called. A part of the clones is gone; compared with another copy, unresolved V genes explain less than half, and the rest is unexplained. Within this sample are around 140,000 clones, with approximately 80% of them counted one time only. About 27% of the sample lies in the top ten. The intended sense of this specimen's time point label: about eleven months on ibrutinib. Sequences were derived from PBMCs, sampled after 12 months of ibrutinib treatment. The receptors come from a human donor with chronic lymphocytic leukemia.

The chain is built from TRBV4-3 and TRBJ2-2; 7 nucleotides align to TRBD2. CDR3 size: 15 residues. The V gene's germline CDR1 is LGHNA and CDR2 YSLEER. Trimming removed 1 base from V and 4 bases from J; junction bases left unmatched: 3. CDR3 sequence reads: CASSQVGRSTGELFF. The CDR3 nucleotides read TGCGCCAGCAGCCAAGTCGGGAGGAGCACCGGGGAGCTGTTTTTT.

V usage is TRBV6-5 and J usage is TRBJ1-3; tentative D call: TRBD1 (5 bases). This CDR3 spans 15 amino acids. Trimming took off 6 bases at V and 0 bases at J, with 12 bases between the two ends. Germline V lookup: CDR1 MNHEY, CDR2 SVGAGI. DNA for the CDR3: TGTGCCAGCAGCTACGACAGTCTCTCTGGAAACACCATATATTTT. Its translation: CASSYDSLSGNTIYF.

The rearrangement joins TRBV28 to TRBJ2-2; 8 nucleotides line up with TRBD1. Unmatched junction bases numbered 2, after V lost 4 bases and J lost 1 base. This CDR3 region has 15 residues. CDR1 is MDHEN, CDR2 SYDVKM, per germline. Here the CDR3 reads CASSSGQENTGELFF. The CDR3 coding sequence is TGTGCCAGCAGTTCGGGACAGGAGAACACCGGGGAGCTGTTTTTT.

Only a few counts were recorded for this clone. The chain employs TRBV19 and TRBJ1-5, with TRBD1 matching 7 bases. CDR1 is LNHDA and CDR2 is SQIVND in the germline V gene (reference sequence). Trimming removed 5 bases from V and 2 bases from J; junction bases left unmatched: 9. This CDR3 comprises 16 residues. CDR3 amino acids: CASSVTGEGGNQPQHF. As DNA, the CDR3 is TGTGCCAGTAGTGTTACAGGGGAAGGAGGCAATCAGCCCCAGCATTTT.

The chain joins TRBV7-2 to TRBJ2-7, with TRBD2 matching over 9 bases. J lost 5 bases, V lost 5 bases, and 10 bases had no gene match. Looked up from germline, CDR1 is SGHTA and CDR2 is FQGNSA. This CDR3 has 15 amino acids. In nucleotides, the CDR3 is TGTGCCAGCAGCCGCCTAGCGGGGCCAAGGAACGAGCAGTACTTC. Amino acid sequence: CASSRLAGPRNEQYF. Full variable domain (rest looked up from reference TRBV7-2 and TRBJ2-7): GAGVSQSPSNKVTEKGKDVELRCDPISGHTALYWYRQSLGQGLEFLIYFQGNSAPDKSGLPSDRFSAERTGGSVSTLTIQRTQQEDSAVYLCASSRLAGPRNEQYFGPGTRLTVT.

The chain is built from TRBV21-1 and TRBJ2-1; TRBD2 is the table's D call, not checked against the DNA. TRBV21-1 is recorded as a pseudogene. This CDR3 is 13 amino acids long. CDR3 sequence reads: CASHPNSLNEQFF. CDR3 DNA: TGTGCCAGTCACCCGAATAGTCTCAATGAGCAGTTCTTC.

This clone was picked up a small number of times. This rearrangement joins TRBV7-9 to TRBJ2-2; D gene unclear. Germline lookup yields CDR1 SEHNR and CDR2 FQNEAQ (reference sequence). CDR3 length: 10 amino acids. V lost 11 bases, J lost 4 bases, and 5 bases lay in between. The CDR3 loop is CAVATGELFF. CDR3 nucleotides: TGTGCCGTCGCCACCGGGGAGCTGTTTTTT.

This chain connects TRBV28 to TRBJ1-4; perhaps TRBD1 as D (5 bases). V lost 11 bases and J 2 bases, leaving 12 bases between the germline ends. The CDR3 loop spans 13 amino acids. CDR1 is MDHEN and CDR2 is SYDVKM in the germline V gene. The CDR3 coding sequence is TGTGCCTCTCGTAGACAGACTAATGAAAAACTGTTTTTT. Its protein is CASRRQTNEKLFF.

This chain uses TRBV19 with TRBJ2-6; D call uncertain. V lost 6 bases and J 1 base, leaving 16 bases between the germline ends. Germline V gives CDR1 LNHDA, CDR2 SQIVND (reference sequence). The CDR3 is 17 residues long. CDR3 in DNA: TGTGCCAGTAGAACGAGTCAAAGGGAATCTGGGGCCAACGTCCTGACTTTC. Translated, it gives CASRTSQRESGANVLTF.

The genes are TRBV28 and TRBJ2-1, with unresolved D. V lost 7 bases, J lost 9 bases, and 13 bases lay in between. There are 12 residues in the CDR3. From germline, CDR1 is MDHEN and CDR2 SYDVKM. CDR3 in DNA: TGTGCCAGCATCCAATACTCGGGTGAGCAGTTCTTC. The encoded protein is CASIQYSGEQFF.

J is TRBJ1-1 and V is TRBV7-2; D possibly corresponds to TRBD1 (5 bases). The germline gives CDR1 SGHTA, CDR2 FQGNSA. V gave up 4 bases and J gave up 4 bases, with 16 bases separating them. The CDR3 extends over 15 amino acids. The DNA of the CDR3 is TGTGCCAGCAGCTGGCGGGGGGGTTGGACCACTGAAGCTTTCTTT. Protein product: CASSWRGGWTTEAFF.

CDR3 protein: CASSSGQIYYEQYF. CDR3 in DNA: TGTGCCAGCAGTTCCGGACAGATTTACTACGAGCAGTACTTC. This chain links TRBV28 with TRBJ2-7; tentative D call: TRBD1 (6 bases). Trimming left V 4 bases short and J 3 bases short, with 13 bases between. CDR3 length: 14 amino acids. The V gene's germline CDR1 is MDHEN and CDR2 SYDVKM. The entire variable domain, with the rest obtained from reference TRBV28 and TRBJ2-7, is as follows: DVKVTQSSRYLVKRTGEKVFLECVQDMDHENMFWYRQDPGLGLRLIYFSYDVKMKEKGDIPEGYSVSREKKERFSLILESASTNQTSMYLCASSSGQIYYEQYFGPGTRLTVT.

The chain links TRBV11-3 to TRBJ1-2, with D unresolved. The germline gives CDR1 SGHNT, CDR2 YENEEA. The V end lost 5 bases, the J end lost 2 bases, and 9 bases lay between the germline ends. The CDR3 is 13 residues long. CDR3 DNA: TGTGCCAGCAGCCCCGCCGGGAACTATGGCTACACCTTC. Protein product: CASSPAGNYGYTF. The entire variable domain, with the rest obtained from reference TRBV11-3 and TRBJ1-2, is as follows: EAGVVQSPRYKIIEKKQPVAFWCNPISGHNTLYWYLQNLGQGPELLIRYENEEAVDDSQLPKDRFSAERLKGVDSTLKIQPAELGDSAVYLCASSPAGNYGYTFGSGTRLTVV.

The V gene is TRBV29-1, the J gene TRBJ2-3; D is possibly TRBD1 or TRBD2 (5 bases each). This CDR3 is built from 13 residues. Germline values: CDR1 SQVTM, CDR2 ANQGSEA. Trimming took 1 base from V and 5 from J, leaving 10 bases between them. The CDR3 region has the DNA TGCAGCGTTGAAGTAGGGACCGGAGATACGCAGTATTTT. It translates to CSVEVGTGDTQYF.

CDR3 protein: CASSIPLAGGYNEQFF. The CDR3 coding sequence is TGTGCCAGTAGTATTCCGCTAGCGGGGGGTTACAATGAGCAGTTCTTC. The chain carries TRBV19 and TRBJ2-1; 11 nucleotides match TRBD2. The V gene's germline CDR1 is LNHDA and CDR2 SQIVND (reference sequence). The CDR3 is 16 residues long. V lost 3 bases, J lost 4 bases, and 5 bases stayed unmatched.

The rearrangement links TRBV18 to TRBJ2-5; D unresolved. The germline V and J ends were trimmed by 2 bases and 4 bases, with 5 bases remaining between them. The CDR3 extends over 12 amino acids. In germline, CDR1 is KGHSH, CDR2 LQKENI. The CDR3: CASSPGLETQYF. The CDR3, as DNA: TGTGCCAGCTCACCAGGGTTAGAGACCCAGTACTTC.

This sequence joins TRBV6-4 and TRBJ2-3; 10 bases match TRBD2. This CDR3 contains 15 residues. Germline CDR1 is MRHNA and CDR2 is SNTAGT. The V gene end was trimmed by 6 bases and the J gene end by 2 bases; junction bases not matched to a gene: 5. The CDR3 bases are TGTGCCAGCAGCCTAGCGGGGGCCCCCACAGATACGCAGTATTTT. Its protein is CASSLAGAPTDTQYF.

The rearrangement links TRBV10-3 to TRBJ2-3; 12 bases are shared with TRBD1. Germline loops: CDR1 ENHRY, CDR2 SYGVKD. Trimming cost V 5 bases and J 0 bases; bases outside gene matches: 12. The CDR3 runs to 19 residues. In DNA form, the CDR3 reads TGTGCCATCAGTCGGTCCCCGGGACAGGGGGCGCGAAGCACAGATACGCAGTATTTT. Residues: CAISRSPGQGARSTDTQYF.